The following is a T cell receptor (beta chain) sequence with its context. No antigen is known for it. A junction end diverges from the germline sequence, so it may reflect a read error. These data belong to a study of cytomegalovirus exposure and HLA in healthy donors. Notes on the study in general: Later analysis indicated greater clonal expansion among HLA-associated TCR beta chains than among equally common other chains.

13 Jbeta primers and 60 Vbeta primers were used for the PCR. Assay used: immunoSEQ multiplex PCR; TCRdb lists only in-frame clones, some missing. The sample includes over 100,000 clones, 81% of them seen just once. Germline assignment: CDR1 SEHNR and CDR2 FQNEAQ (reference sequence). The length of the CDR3 is 17 residues. The chain combines TRBV7-9 with TRBJ2-3, with TRBD2 matching 9 bases. Sequenced sample: PBMCs. This TCR was recovered from a woman aged 30 to 39 in good health and CMV-seronegative. CDR3 in DNA: TGTTCCAGCAGCTCTGGGTGGCTAGCGGGACCCCGGGATACGCAGTATTTT. This sequence encodes CSSSSGWLAGPRDTQYF.